This T cell receptor (beta chain) comes out of a study of cytomegalovirus exposure and HLA in healthy donors (dated by TCRdb to about 2017). Context from the whole study: According to an earlier analysis of a few hundred of the donors, about 180 million T cells yielded 120 million or so unique TCR beta sequences and 276 Gb of sequence data. An early release covering around 630 HLA-typed donors comprised roughly 300 gigabases of sequencing data and approximately 85 million unique TCR sequences. Of the roughly 400 genotyped donors, about 84% fell in the genetic ancestry cluster associated with self-reported Caucasian donors. The study was designed to test whether signatures of past pathogen exposure could be identified by cataloging public T cell receptors. The study profiled the T cell repertoires of under 700 subjects by immunosequencing and related them to cytomegalovirus serostatus. A separate validation cohort of over 95 different subjects was used in addition to the roughly 700-subject first cohort. The study combined high-throughput TCR immunosequencing, statistical association of individual TCRs with disease status, and machine learning to predict cytomegalovirus infection status. A later analysis re-examined previously published TCR beta repertoires from 610 or so donors and added high-resolution HLA genotyping to investigate patterns of TCR occurrence. The later analysis used no new phenotypic data to find candidate immune exposures, relying instead on TCR beta sequences and their occurrence across donors. An earlier analysis of 587 of the donors used high-throughput TCR beta sequencing to judge whether each TCR beta V gene segment behaved as functional or pseudogenic. Donor age, sex, ethnicity and CMV serostatus were compiled together with the repertoire data. A later genetic analysis used genome-wide SNP genotypes for about 60% of the roughly 670 donors, treating that subset as a discovery cohort. Every discovery cohort repertoire had been produced on one sequencing platform. HLA typing included class I and class II loci at four-digit resolution. Typing coverage varied by locus: roughly 629-630 donors for A, B, C, DRB1 and DQB1; about 520 for DQA1; 606 for DPA1; around 450 for DPB1. Roughly 5 DR-DQ haplotypes were handled as single units for association and clustering, since linkage in the cohort was strong. Among 398 genotyped donors of the cohort, an average of approximately 240,000 unique TCR beta nucleotide sequences were sequenced per donor, around 20% of them non-productive.

The cohort comprised 666 healthy bone marrow donors. At the time of sampling, all cohort members were nominally healthy, though unrecorded immune exposures were likely present. The donor was CMV seronegative and was included in the group of about 350 seronegative cohort members. Every donor gave a peripheral blood sample, and the peripheral blood mononuclear cells from that sample were used for TCR beta sequencing. The Qiagen DNeasy Blood Extraction Kit was used to extract genomic DNA from the blood cell samples. Library method: the immunoSEQ multiplex PCR assay. For the multiplex PCR, a mixture combining 60 forward primers for TCR Vbeta segments and 13 reverse primers for TCR Jbeta segments was used. The CDR3 region of rearranged TCR beta genes was amplified from genomic DNA with a multiplex PCR assay. The Illumina HiSeq System was used to sequence the amplified TCR beta libraries as 87-base-pair reads. Per the source publication's procedure: A later analysis tallied 75 million to 95 million unique TCR beta chains across the 666 repertoires, and approximately 12 million of those chains were shared by two or more donors. A nearest-neighbor algorithm error-corrected the raw reads and collapsed the reads into unique sequences, merging closely related sequences to remove PCR and sequencing errors. Alignment of CDR3 sequences to IMGT reference sequences was used to assign V, D and J gene segments. For a sequence to be retained, a match of at least six nucleotides to both a V gene segment and a J gene segment was required. A rearrangement counted as productive if the CDR3 had no stop codons and remained in frame with V and J, and every other rearrangement counted as non-productive. CDR3 was defined according to IMGT convention as the region running from the second conserved V-encoded cysteine to the conserved J-encoded phenylalanine. In an earlier analysis of approximately 590 of the donors, sequences lacking an unambiguous match to a single V gene segment were excluded. In an earlier analysis of approximately 590 of the donors, V segments were called functional above 56.7% productive rearrangements and were called segregating when the between-donor standard deviation exceeded 5%. A statistical classification framework was developed to diagnose cytomegalovirus status using the catalog of TCR beta chain sequences. In a later analysis, V and J genes were assigned by comparing TCR nucleotide sequences against IMGT/GENE-DB human TR gene sequences. A later analysis assigned CDR3 sequences and most-parsimonious VDJ recombination scenarios with the TCRdist pipeline. In a later analysis, each TCR beta chain was defined by its CDR3 amino acid sequence together with its V-gene family, and reads without a unique V-gene family were excluded. To address suspected cross-contamination and a sequencing artifact, a later analysis removed 450 to 700 highly shared, low-generation-probability nucleotide sequences. For each public chain, a later analysis derived a clonal expansion index from normalized ranks of inferred template counts within each repertoire. In a later analysis, generation probabilities were computed with a VDJ recombination model fitted to out-of-frame rearrangements, and the resulting probabilities were checked against IGoR. A later analysis scored TCR-TCR, TCR-HLA and TCR-CMV co-occurrence with hypergeometric tests, applying a repertoire-size bias correction to TCR pairs. A later analysis estimated false discovery rates by permuting HLA or CMV assignments 20 times. In a later analysis, co-occurring TCRs were grouped using DBSCAN, with TCRdist sequence similarity added in when clustering inside HLA-allele-positive subsets. Repertoires with fewer than 30,000 or more than 120,000 public chains, plus five repertoires with anomalous nucleotide sharing, were excluded from co-occurrence clustering. TCRdb provides this immuneACCESS table in a form limited to in-frame rearrangements. Some clones are lacking; in checked studies, under half of them reflect an unresolved V gene, and why the rest are absent is not known. The V and J calls and clone size come from that table; D and trimming were worked out from the DNA. For this sample there are 140,000 to 150,000 clones; over 70% appear just once. The ten largest clones add up to around 1.9% of the sample.

What the authors observed across the whole study: In a later analysis, most CMV-associated TCR beta chains were found to appear HLA-restricted, with HLA associations seemingly driven largely by CMV exposure. In a later analysis, several top co-occurrence clusters were reported to appear linked to parvovirus B19, influenza, CMV and Epstein-Barr virus. A further reported finding was that TCR beta sequences accurately predicted the HLA-A and HLA-B alleles for most subjects in the first cohort. According to a later genetic analysis, donors in an Asian-associated ancestry cluster had fewer N-insertions in productive TCRs than the roughly 670-donor mean. Because HLA typing was missing for some donors at each locus, association tests included only the typed subset. Only TCR beta chains were sequenced in this cohort, and the absence of alpha or paired-chain data limited detectable features. Broadly in line with IMGT annotations, most TCR beta V segments showed up in productive rearrangements about 90% or about 30% of the time in an earlier analysis of several hundred of the donors. Compared with equally common non-associated chains, HLA-associated TCR beta chains in a later analysis were more clonally expanded and had lower generation probabilities. A few of the identified cytomegalovirus-associated TCR beta chains were confirmed in vitro to be specific for cytomegalovirus antigens. Some IMGT-functional V segments, including TRBV6-2 and TRBV6-3, could not be told apart with the 87-base-pair reads, so those segments were excluded. A group of highly shared sequence variants was considered likely to be a technical artifact of the sequencing pipeline. Presence/absence analyses assumed roughly uniform sequencing depth across donors, an assumption that may not hold. In a later analysis, TCR association rates were found to vary across HLA loci, with the most associated TCRs seen for DRB1 alleles and the fewest for HLA-C alleles. Across donors, most TCR sequences were observed very rarely, whereas some public TCRs were present in many individuals. It was suggested by the authors that the approach could potentially be generalized to other disease states and immunological phenotypes. Linkage disequilibrium might explain the correlated functional status among segregating V segments, but an unknown experimental factor could not be ruled out. Because counts were too low, some 17 rarely observed V segments, including chromosome 9 orphons, were excluded from the earlier analysis of 587 of the donors. The study listed approximately 150 TCR beta chains as associated with cytomegalovirus. When HLA alleles, especially DR and DQ, strongly co-occurred, TCR associations were difficult to assign to individual alleles. In a later analysis, 16,951 TCR beta sequences were associated with specific HLA alleles at a false discovery rate of 0.05. A later genetic analysis associated a missense DCLRE1C variant with V-gene and J-gene trimming of TCR beta chains, and an independent cohort replicated the association. For the cohort, immune exposure information was limited to CMV serostatus. Cytomegalovirus status was reported to be diagnosed by the classifier with high specificity and sensitivity in both the original and validation cohorts.

A word on this clone: Its antigen target is currently unknown. It has no much larger one-base neighbor in the sample; base qualities were not kept.

Taken from cysteine to phenylalanine, the CDR3 has 14 residues. The CDR3 DNA has 42 bases and is translated from base 1. Sequences LNHDA (CDR1) and SQIVND (CDR2) are obtained from the germline V gene (reference sequence). V sheds 7 bases and J sheds 1 base, leaving 12 bases between their ends. This chain joins TRBV19 to TRBJ2-3; the D gene is possibly TRBD2, with 6 bases matching. Sequenced sample: PBMCs. The TCR originated in a woman in her 40s in good health and CMV-seronegative. This receptor carries the CDR3 CASTPGSGTDTQYF. The nucleotide sequence reads TGTGCCAGTACCCCCGGGAGCGGCACAGATACGCAGTATTTT.